The 25 T cell receptor beta chains below come from one sample, sequenced in a study of spatial heterogeneity in lung cancer. The time point denotes: sample taken at primary tumor resection. Unsorted whole RNA from tumor, nontumor lung or frozen PBMC underwent sequencing. Each CDR3 protein is one row after TCRdb ran MiXCR on the 5' RACE reads. The sample yields 30,000 to 45,000 distinct CDR3 sequences, around 5% seen once. The sample here was PBMCs, taken at surgery. The receptors here all came from a female donor with early-stage non-small cell lung cancer.

Many counts were recorded for this clonotype. The rearrangement links TRBV6-6 to TRBJ2-2, with D possibly matching TRBD1 (5 bases). The CDR3 is 14 amino acids. V was pared by 7 bases and J by 3 bases, with 12 bases between. Germline V gene data show CDR1 as MNHNY and CDR2 as SVGAGI (reference sequence). The CDR3: CASMTDSYTGELFF. In DNA, the CDR3 is TGTGCCAGCATGACCGACAGTTACACCGGGGAGCTGTTTTTT.

The table lists this clonotype with many counts. The rearrangement joins TRBV20-1 to TRBJ1-5; D uncertain. This CDR3 has 12 amino acids. Trimming removed 0 bases at V and 11 bases at J, with 11 bases between. The V gene's germline CDR1 is DFQATT and CDR2 SNEGSKA (reference sequence). For the CDR3, the DNA is TGCAGTGCTAGAGATACCTCGGAATCCCAGCATTTT. As protein: CSARDTSESQHF.

This clonotype was counted many times. The rearrangement uses TRBV5-1 and TRBJ2-3; 13 bases map to TRBD2. Trimming took 4 bases from V and 3 from J; bases not matched to a gene: 5. Per the germline V gene, CDR1 is SGHRS and CDR2 is YFSETQ. The CDR3 is made up of 16 amino acids. The CDR3 here is CASSRSGLAGTDTQYF. CDR3 DNA sequence: TGCGCCAGCAGCCGCTCGGGACTAGCGGGAACAGATACGCAGTATTTT.

This clonotype was observed a few times. J is TRBJ2-5 and V is TRBV7-2; D not certain. This CDR3 comprises 14 residues. The V gene lost 3 bases and the J gene lost 1 base, with 9 bases spanning the gap. Germline CDR1 is SGHTA and CDR2 is FQGNSA. The CDR3 coding sequence is TGTGCCAGCAGCTTGGGCGGTTCCCAAGAGACCCAGTACTTC. Translated: CASSLGGSQETQYF.

There are many counts of this clonotype. The chain employs TRBV29-1 and TRBJ2-2; D is uncertain. The CDR3 has 12 residues. Trimming removed 5 bases at V and 0 bases at J, with 4 bases between. CDR1 and CDR2 (germline): SQVTM, ANQGSEA. The CDR3: CSVRTNTGELFF. DNA of the CDR3: TGCAGCGTTCGTACGAACACCGGGGAGCTGTTTTTT.

The V call is TRBV20-1, the J call TRBJ1-3, with D possibly TRBD1 on 6 matching bases. This CDR3 is built from 15 residues. Between the trimmed V and J ends, which lost 4 bases and 4 bases, there was a span of 17 bases. Germline CDR1 and CDR2: DFQATT and SNEGSKA (reference sequence). The CDR3 loop reads CSATRPRGAGNTIYF. CDR3 bases: TGCAGTGCTACAAGGCCCAGGGGAGCCGGAAACACCATATATTTT.

This clonotype appeared many times. This chain uses TRBV28 with TRBJ2-7; D assignment may be TRBD1 or TRBD2 (5 bases each). The germline CDR1 and CDR2 sequences are MDHEN and SYDVKM. The CDR3 contains 14 residues. Trimming removed 2 bases from V and 0 bases from J, with 8 bases in between. The CDR3 DNA sequence: TGTGCCAGCAGTTTAACGGGACCCTCCTACGAGCAGTACTTC. Amino acids: CASSLTGPSYEQYF.

This clonotype was observed at least ten times. V and J are TRBV7-9 and TRBJ2-7; the D is unclear. The germline V and J ends were trimmed by 4 bases and 2 bases, with 15 bases remaining between them. Germline V CDR1 and CDR2: SEHNR, FQNEAQ (reference sequence). CDR3 length equals 15 residues. As DNA, the CDR3 is TGTGCCAGCAGCTACGGTATCATTTCTACCTACGAGCAGTACTTC. This encodes CASSYGIISTYEQYF.

In this sample, this clonotype turned up many times. The V and J genes are TRBV4-3 and TRBJ1-2; a weak D match, TRBD1 (6 bases). Trimming took off 0 bases at V and 1 base at J, with 9 bases between the two ends. The CDR3 is 15 residues long. CDR1 is LGHNA, CDR2 YSLEER, per germline. The chain's CDR3 is CASSQEDRLNYGYTF. Here the CDR3 DNA reads TGCGCCAGCAGCCAAGAAGACAGGCTTAACTATGGCTACACCTTC.

This clonotype was recorded many times. The chain couples TRBV27 to TRBJ2-7, with D possibly matching TRBD1 (5 bases). The CDR3 length is 15 residues. Germline loops: CDR1 MNHEY, CDR2 SMNVEV (reference sequence). V dropped 5 bases and J dropped 2 bases, with 16 bases sitting between them. CDR3 protein: CASSQIYRPPYEQYF. CDR3 nucleotides: TGTGCCAGCAGTCAGATTTACAGGCCACCCTACGAGCAGTACTTC.

In this sample, this clonotype turned up many times. The V gene is TRBV5-1, the J gene TRBJ2-1; TRBD2 agrees at 7 bases. This CDR3 is 15 amino acids long. Looked up from germline, CDR1 is SGHRS and CDR2 is YFSETQ. V gave up 4 bases and J gave up 9 bases; unmatched junction bases: 13. The CDR3 DNA reads TGCGCCAGCAGCGGGGCAGTCGCGGGGGAGGGTGAGCAGTTCTTC. This sequence encodes CASSGAVAGEGEQFF.

This clonotype was detected once. This chain joins TRBV12-3 or TRBV12-4 and TRBJ2-5; D might be TRBD1 or TRBD2, each matching 5 bases. The CDR3 extends over 13 amino acids. The germline V and J ends were trimmed by 4 bases and 5 bases, with 11 bases remaining between them. CDR3 nucleotides: TGTGCCAGCAGTTCCCAGGGCGGGGAGACCCAGTACTTC. It encodes CASSSQGGETQYF.

V is TRBV28 and J is TRBJ2-1; D is tentatively TRBD1 or TRBD2 (5 bases each). Trimming removed 3 bases from V and 4 bases from J, with 19 bases in between. There are 17 residues in the CDR3. The germline CDR1 and CDR2 sequences are MDHEN and SYDVKM. This CDR3 reads CASSFGEAVGAYNEQFF. The CDR3 region has the DNA TGTGCCAGCAGTTTCGGAGAGGCCGTCGGGGCTTACAATGAGCAGTTCTTC.

V and J are TRBV7-6 and TRBJ2-1; tentative D call: TRBD2 (6 bases). The CDR3 totals 15 residues. V was clipped by 5 bases and J by 8 bases, with 19 bases between them. Germline V gives CDR1 SGHVS, CDR2 FNYEAQ. The CDR3 DNA reads TGTGCCAGCAGCCCTTCCAATCGAGCGGGCCATGAGCAGTTCTTC. As protein: CASSPSNRAGHEQFF. The full variable domain, completed using reference TRBV7-6 and TRBJ2-1, is GAGVSQSPRYKVTKRGQDVALRCDPISGHVSLYWYRQALGQGPEFLTYFNYEAQQDKSGLPNDRFSAERPEGSISTLTIQRTEQRDSAMYRCASSPSNRAGHEQFFGPGTRLTVL.

This clonotype showed up many times. This rearrangement joins TRBV19 to TRBJ2-2; possibly TRBD1 or TRBD2 for D (5 bases each). V lost 3 bases to trimming and J lost 5 bases, with 10 bases between them. The CDR3 has 14 residues. CDR1 and CDR2 from the germline V gene are LNHDA and SQIVND (reference sequence). CDR3 region: CASSMGRGTGELFF. CDR3 DNA sequence: TGTGCCAGTAGTATGGGACGCGGGACCGGGGAGCTGTTTTTT.

The chain employs TRBV7-2 and TRBJ2-3; 8 bases line up with TRBD2. Unmatched junction bases numbered 21, after V lost 3 bases and J lost 1 base. This CDR3 is built from 21 residues. Per germline, CDR1 SGHTA and CDR2 FQGNSA. CDR3 nucleotide sequence: TGTGCCAGCAGCTTCTCCCGCCGGGGGGTTGGGGTGACTAGCGGCACAGATACGCAGTATTTT. This translates into CASSFSRRGVGVTSGTDTQYF.

This clonotype was detected many times. At one end the junction does not follow the germline gene, possibly because of a read error. J is TRBJ2-3 and V is TRBV2, with 10 nucleotides matching TRBD2. This CDR3 region has 15 residues. Per the germline V gene, CDR1 is SNHLY and CDR2 is FYNNEI. The CDR3: CASREGLAGTDTQYF. As DNA, the CDR3 is TGTGCCAGCAGGGAAGGACTAGCGGGCACAGATACGCAGTATTTT.

This clonotype was seen many times. The chain carries TRBV7-6 and TRBJ2-2, with TRBD2 identical over 12 bases. CDR3 length: 19 residues. Germline assignment: CDR1 SGHVS and CDR2 FNYEAQ. With 3 bases clipped from V and 4 bases from J, the junction kept 12 bases outside the gene matches. The CDR3, as DNA: TGTGCCAGCAGCTTCCTTCCACTAGCGGGAGGCCCGAGCACCGGGGAGCTGTTTTTT. It codes for CASSFLPLAGGPSTGELFF.

This clonotype appeared many times. This chain links TRBV6-6 with TRBJ2-7, with 10 bases identical to TRBD1. This CDR3 is 15 amino acids long. From germline, CDR1 is MNHNY and CDR2 SVGAGI (reference sequence). J was trimmed by 3 bases and V by 6 bases; bases with no gene match: 8. The CDR3 protein is CASSTPGQGIYEQYF. CDR3 nucleotides: TGTGCCAGCAGCACCCCGGGACAGGGGATCTACGAGCAGTACTTC.

This clonotype has ten or more counts. V gene TRBV18 combines with J gene TRBJ1-1; D is unresolved. CDR1 and CDR2 (germline): KGHSH, LQKENI. CDR3 length equals 12 residues. V gave up 3 bases and J gave up 2 bases, with 4 bases separating them. The DNA for the CDR3 is TGTGCCAGCTCACCGGGAAACACTGAAGCTTTCTTT. Amino acid sequence: CASSPGNTEAFF.

This clonotype was detected ten times or more. The chain uses TRBV5-5 and TRBJ1-1, with TRBD1 matching 7 bases. Unmatched junction bases numbered 2, after V lost 0 bases and J lost 3 bases. CDR1 and CDR2 (germline): SGHKS, YYEKEE (reference sequence). CDR3 length equals 14 residues. In nucleotides, the CDR3 is TGTGCCAGCAGCTTGGCCAGGGGGTACACTGAAGCTTTCTTT. Translation gives CASSLARGYTEAFF.

This clonotype was seen repeatedly, ten times or more. The V and J genes are TRBV12-5 and TRBJ2-5; 9 positions agree with TRBD1. The germline gives CDR1 LGHNT, CDR2 FRNRAP. V lost 4 bases and J lost 2; bases outside the gene matches: 2. The CDR3 extends over 14 amino acids. The CDR3 loop reads CASGSGQGQETQYF. CDR3 DNA sequence: TGTGCTAGTGGTTCGGGACAGGGTCAAGAGACCCAGTACTTC.

At least ten counts were recorded for this clonotype. The CDR3 region is CASSLGLAGVNSYNEQFF. In DNA form, the CDR3 reads TGTGCCAGCAGCCTGGGACTAGCGGGGGTCAACTCCTACAATGAGCAGTTCTTC. V is TRBV13 and J is TRBJ2-1, with TRBD2 matching 14 bases. The CDR3 spans 18 residues. CDR1 is PRHDT and CDR2 is FYEKMQ in the germline V gene (reference sequence). J was trimmed by 0 bases and V by 5 bases; bases with no gene match: 6.

This clonotype has just a few counts. The chain links TRBV27 to TRBJ2-7; TRBD1 aligns across 9 bases. CDR1 MNHEY and CDR2 SMNVEV come from the germline V gene (reference sequence). With V trimmed by 4 bases and J by 0 bases, 13 bases remained unmatched. The CDR3 is made up of 18 amino acids. CDR3 sequence: CASSSAPGQGYGSYEQYF. CDR3 DNA: TGTGCCAGCAGTTCGGCCCCGGGACAGGGCTATGGCTCCTACGAGCAGTACTTC.

In this sample, this clonotype turned up many times. The V call is TRBV28, the J call TRBJ2-3; 8 nucleotides agree with TRBD2. The V gene's germline CDR1 is MDHEN and CDR2 SYDVKM. The V segment lost 5 bases and the J segment 6 bases; nucleotides outside the gene matches: 7. This CDR3 is built from 14 residues. CDR3 in amino acids: CASSRLAGRDTQYF. The CDR3 DNA is TGTGCCAGCAGTCGCCTAGCGGGTAGGGATACGCAGTATTTT.